This is a list of T cell receptor beta chains from one sample in a study of Ad26.COV2.S vaccination and SARS-CoV-2 variants. Profiled with immunoSEQ multiplex PCR; TCRdb holds only in-frame clones, not every one. Of about 94,000 clones in the sample, roughly 84% were seen once. Here the sequenced sample was peripheral blood, taken after recovery from COVID-19. The receptors here all came from a human donor who had recovered from COVID-19. Each CDR3 is given with its conserved first and last residue. The D gene is left open where the match is weak. Some rows have no size entry. The others give once, few or many, or a class for an expanded clone.

clone size: few
D gene: -
V gene: TRBV4-1
J gene: TRBJ1-5
CDR3 protein: CASSQDVGSPNQPQHF
CDR3 DNA: TGCGCCAGCAGCCAAGATGTAGGCAGCCCCAATCAGCCCCAGCATTTT

clone size: -
D gene: -
V gene: TRBV3-1/TRBV3-2
J gene: TRBJ1-4
CDR3 protein: CASGTRDEKLFF
CDR3 DNA: TGTGCCAGTGGGACAAGAGATGAAAAACTGTTTTTT

clone size: -
D gene: -
V gene: TRBV6-5
J gene: TRBJ2-7
CDR3 protein: CASSLNRDEQYF
CDR3 DNA: TGTGCCAGCAGCCTTAACAGGGACGAGCAGTACTTC

clone size: -
D gene: -
V gene: TRBV25-1
J gene: TRBJ1-1
CDR3 protein: CASSTEGHTEAFF
CDR3 DNA: TGTGCCAGCAGTACCGAGGGGCACACTGAAGCTTTCTTT

clone size: -
D gene: TRBD2
V gene: TRBV24-1
J gene: TRBJ2-2
CDR3 protein: CATSEEWEGTSGELFF
CDR3 DNA: TGTGCCACCAGTGAGGAGTGGGAGGGGACGTCCGGGGAGCTGTTTTTT

clone size: few
D gene: -
V gene: TRBV11-2
J gene: TRBJ2-5
CDR3 protein: CASSFPTKPGTKEETQYF
CDR3 DNA: TGTGCCAGCAGCTTTCCAACTAAACCCGGGACAAAGGAAGAGACCCAGTACTTC

clone size: -
D gene: -
V gene: TRBV7-2
J gene: TRBJ2-7
CDR3 protein: CASSLRWEQYF
CDR3 DNA: TGTGCCAGCAGCTTGAGGTGGGAGCAGTACTTC

clone size: once
D gene: TRBD2
V gene: TRBV6-5
J gene: TRBJ2-7
CDR3 protein: CASSLKREGYEQYF
CDR3 DNA: TGTGCCAGCAGTTTAAAGCGGGAGGGATACGAGCAGTACTTC

clone size: -
D gene: -
V gene: TRBV11-2
J gene: TRBJ2-2
CDR3 protein: CASSLEQAGELFF
CDR3 DNA: TGTGCCAGCAGCTTAGAACAGGCCGGGGAGCTGTTTTTT

clone size: -
D gene: -
V gene: TRBV13
J gene: TRBJ2-7
CDR3 protein: CASSLTGTEPSYEQYF
CDR3 DNA: TGTGCCAGCAGCTTAACAGGGACGGAGCCTTCCTACGAGCAGTACTTC

clone size: -
D gene: TRBD1
V gene: TRBV7-9
J gene: TRBJ1-2
CDR3 protein: CASSLGSGGVNGYTF
CDR3 DNA: TGTGCCAGCAGCTTAGGTTCAGGGGGCGTTAATGGCTACACCTTC

clone size: few
D gene: TRBD2
V gene: TRBV20-1
J gene: TRBJ2-7
CDR3 protein: CSASPRTSGTYEQYF
CDR3 DNA: TGCAGTGCTAGTCCCAGGACTAGCGGGACCTACGAGCAGTACTTC

clone size: -
D gene: -
V gene: TRBV27
J gene: TRBJ1-1
CDR3 protein: CASSLGQMNTEAFF
CDR3 DNA: TGTGCCAGCAGTTTAGGACAAATGAACACTGAAGCTTTCTTT

clone size: many
D gene: -
V gene: TRBV4-1
J gene: TRBJ1-4
CDR3 protein: CASRPSGNEKLFF
CDR3 DNA: TGCGCCAGCAGACCCTCAGGGAATGAAAAACTGTTTTTT

clone size: -
D gene: -
V gene: TRBV6-5
J gene: TRBJ1-1
CDR3 protein: CASSYSTSGNTEAFF
CDR3 DNA: TGTGCCAGCAGTTACTCAACTAGTGGGAACACTGAAGCTTTCTTT

clone size: once
D gene: -
V gene: TRBV10-3
J gene: TRBJ1-1
CDR3 protein: CAISDPTGNTEAFF
CDR3 DNA: TGTGCCATCAGTGACCCCACAGGGAACACTGAAGCTTTCTTT

clone size: many
D gene: -
V gene: TRBV19
J gene: TRBJ1-2
CDR3 protein: CASSTMGYGYTF
CDR3 DNA: TGTGCCAGTAGCACTATGGGTTATGGCTACACCTTC

clone size: -
D gene: -
V gene: TRBV24-1
J gene: TRBJ2-1
CDR3 protein: CATSDTPGNNEQFF
CDR3 DNA: TGTGCCACCAGTGACACACCGGGGAACAATGAGCAGTTCTTC

clone size: -
D gene: -
V gene: TRBV2
J gene: TRBJ1-3
CDR3 protein: CASRGDSGNTIYF
CDR3 DNA: TGTGCCAGCAGGGGAGACTCTGGAAACACCATATATTTT

clone size: -
D gene: -
V gene: TRBV6-2/TRBV6-3
J gene: TRBJ2-5
CDR3 protein: CASSYLGGWETQYF
CDR3 DNA: TGTGCCAGCAGTTATCTGGGAGGATGGGAGACCCAGTACTTC

clone size: -
D gene: -
V gene: TRBV27
J gene: TRBJ1-2
CDR3 protein: CASSLRSRVDHGYTF
CDR3 DNA: TGTGCCAGCAGTTTAAGGAGCAGGGTAGATCATGGCTACACCTTC

clone size: -
D gene: TRBD1
V gene: TRBV9
J gene: TRBJ1-6
CDR3 protein: CASSGDRGYNSPLHF
CDR3 DNA: TGTGCCAGCAGCGGAGACAGGGGTTATAATTCACCCCTCCACTTT

clone size: -
D gene: -
V gene: TRBV15
J gene: TRBJ1-3
CDR3 protein: CATSRVLWLRSGNTIYF
CDR3 DNA: TGTGCCACCAGCAGAGTTCTTTGGTTGCGCTCTGGAAACACCATATATTTT

clone size: -
D gene: -
V gene: TRBV28
J gene: TRBJ2-3
CDR3 protein: CASSPPRADTQYF
CDR3 DNA: TGTGCCAGCAGTCCCCCGCGCGCAGATACGCAGTATTTT

clone size: -
D gene: -
V gene: TRBV11-2
J gene: TRBJ1-1
CDR3 protein: CASSLNLGNTEAFF
CDR3 DNA: TGTGCCAGCAGCTTAAACCTCGGGAACACTGAAGCTTTCTTT

clone size: -
D gene: -
V gene: TRBV14
J gene: TRBJ1-2
CDR3 protein: CASSQSLTGTGYGYTF
CDR3 DNA: TGTGCCAGCAGCCAATCATTAACAGGGACGGGCTATGGCTACACCTTC

clone size: -
D gene: -
V gene: TRBV6-5
J gene: TRBJ1-5
CDR3 protein: CASRPPGGGNQPQHF
CDR3 DNA: TGTGCCAGCAGACCCCCGGGGGGTGGCAATCAGCCCCAGCATTTT

clone size: -
D gene: -
V gene: TRBV18
J gene: TRBJ2-1
CDR3 protein: CASSLHKGNEQFF
CDR3 DNA: TGTGCCAGCTCACTACATAAAGGGAATGAGCAGTTCTTC

clone size: once
D gene: -
V gene: TRBV25-1
J gene: TRBJ2-1
CDR3 protein: CASSDSGIYNEQFF
CDR3 DNA: TGTGCCAGCAGTGATAGCGGTATCTACAATGAGCAGTTCTTC

clone size: -
D gene: TRBD1
V gene: TRBV19
J gene: TRBJ2-7
CDR3 protein: CASSHQPGQRGHEQYF
CDR3 DNA: TGTGCCAGTAGCCATCAACCGGGACAGAGGGGCCACGAGCAGTACTTC

clone size: once
D gene: -
V gene: TRBV6-5
J gene: TRBJ2-1
CDR3 protein: CASSSGLYNEQFF
CDR3 DNA: TGTGCCAGCAGTTCGGGACTTTACAATGAGCAGTTCTTC

clone size: -
D gene: -
V gene: TRBV28
J gene: TRBJ1-5
CDR3 protein: CASSLVRRADQPQHF
CDR3 DNA: TGTGCCAGCAGTTTGGTACGCAGGGCCGATCAGCCCCAGCATTTT

clone size: -
D gene: -
V gene: TRBV19
J gene: TRBJ1-3
CDR3 protein: CASWTSAFSGNTIYF
CDR3 DNA: TGTGCCAGTTGGACGTCAGCGTTCTCTGGAAACACCATATATTTT

clone size: -
D gene: -
V gene: TRBV28
J gene: TRBJ2-7
CDR3 protein: CASSVPREPHEQYF
CDR3 DNA: TGTGCCAGCTCGGTCCCCCGGGAGCCCCACGAGCAGTACTTC

clone size: -
D gene: -
V gene: TRBV5-6
J gene: TRBJ1-5
CDR3 protein: CASSLGGSNQPQHF
CDR3 DNA: TGTGCCAGCAGCTTGGGCGGCAGCAATCAGCCCCAGCATTTT